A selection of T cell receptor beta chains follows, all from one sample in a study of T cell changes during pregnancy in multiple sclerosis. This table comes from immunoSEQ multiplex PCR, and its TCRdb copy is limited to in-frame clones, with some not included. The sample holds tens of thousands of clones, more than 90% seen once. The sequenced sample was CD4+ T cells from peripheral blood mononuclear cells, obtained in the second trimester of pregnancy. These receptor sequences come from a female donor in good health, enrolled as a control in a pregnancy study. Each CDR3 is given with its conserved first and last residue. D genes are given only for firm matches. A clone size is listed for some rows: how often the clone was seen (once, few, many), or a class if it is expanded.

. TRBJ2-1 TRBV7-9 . CASSLGLFSDEQFF TGTGCCAGCAGCTTAGGACTATTTAGCGATGAGCAGTTCTTC
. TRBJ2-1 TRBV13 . CASSTQTAPFYNEQFF TGTGCCAGCAGCACCCAGACAGCCCCCTTCTACAATGAGCAGTTCTTC
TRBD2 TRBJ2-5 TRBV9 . CASSVGDYQETQYF TGTGCCAGCAGCGTAGGGGACTATCAAGAGACCCAGTACTTC
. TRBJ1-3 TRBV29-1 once CSVAVSSGNTIYF TGCAGCGTTGCTGTGTCCTCTGGAAACACCATATATTTT
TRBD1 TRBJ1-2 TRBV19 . CASSTRTGGRGGYTF TGTGCCAGTAGTACCCGGACAGGGGGCAGGGGCGGCTACACCTTC
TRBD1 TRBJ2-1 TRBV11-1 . CASSVRGTSYNEQFF TGTGCCAGCAGCGTCAGGGGGACCTCCTACAATGAGCAGTTCTTC
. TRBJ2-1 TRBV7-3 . CASSPSSYNEQFF TGTGCCAGCAGCCCCAGCTCCTACAATGAGCAGTTCTTC
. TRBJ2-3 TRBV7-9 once CASSLGSGPDTQYF TGTGCCAGCAGCTTAGGGTCAGGGCCGGATACGCAGTATTTT
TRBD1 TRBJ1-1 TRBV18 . CASSRFVDRGSTEAFF TGTGCCAGCTCCCGATTCGTGGACAGGGGGAGCACTGAAGCTTTCTTT
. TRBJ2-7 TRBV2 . CASRAEDSEQYF TGTGCCAGCAGAGCGGAGGACAGCGAGCAGTACTTC
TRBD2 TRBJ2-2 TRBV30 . CAWGEGRTGELFF TGTGCCTGGGGGGAGGGAAGGACCGGGGAGCTGTTTTTT
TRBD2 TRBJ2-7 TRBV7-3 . CASSLRSSGDEQYF TGTGCCAGCAGCTTAAGGTCTAGCGGGGATGAGCAGTACTTC
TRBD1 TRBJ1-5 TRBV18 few CASAKEPGQGLPQHF TGTGCCAGCGCTAAAGAACCGGGACAGGGACTCCCCCAGCATTTT
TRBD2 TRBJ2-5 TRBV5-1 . CASNLWTSGDQETQYF TGCGCCAGCAACCTCTGGACTAGCGGGGACCAAGAGACCCAGTACTTC
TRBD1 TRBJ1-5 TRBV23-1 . CASSRPRDRGPQPQHF TGCGCCAGCAGTCGCCCCCGGGACAGGGGGCCCCAGCCCCAGCATTTT